This TCR beta chain was sequenced in a study of early T cells in non-severe SARS-CoV-2 infection. At the level of the study: Sequencing input comprised bulk RNA from unsorted whole blood; chain pairing was not available.

This CDR3 has 13 amino acids. The TCR library protocol attached unique molecular identifiers to the individual cDNA molecules. TCRdb fed the 5' RACE reads into MiXCR, producing one record per CDR3 protein. The data hold under 60,000 distinct CDR3 sequences, with around 8.5% observed a single time. As to this clonotype: A junction boundary mismatches the germline segment, possibly from a read error.

The rearrangement uses TRBV12-3 or TRBV12-4 and TRBJ1-1; 9 bases match TRBD1. Sequenced material: whole blood. This receptor was obtained from an adult who was a healthcare worker with PCR-confirmed SARS-CoV-2 infection or an uninfected control (not recorded which). The CDR3 region has the DNA TGTGCCAGCAGTGCAACAGGGGGCCCCCGACTGATCTTT. It encodes CASSATGGPRLIF.